Shown below are 9 T cell receptor beta chains from a single sample sequenced in a study of CD4 T cells in relation to SARS-CoV-2 and coronaviruses. Unexposed donor CD4+ T cells date from 2011-2018, before the COVID-19 pandemic. Assay used: immunoSEQ multiplex PCR; TCRdb lists only in-frame clones, some missing. The sample lists roughly 57,000 clones; about nine tenths were seen once. Source material: memory CD4+ T cells from PBMCs. These receptors were taken from a human donor in good health.

The chain carries TRBV19 and TRBJ1-1, with a weak D call TRBD1 (6 bases). Trimming shortened V by 5 bases and J by 0 bases, and 16 bases separated the two germline ends. CDR1 and CDR2 (germline): LNHDA, SQIVND (reference sequence). The CDR3 sequence is 16 residues long. This CDR3 is CASSLSTGRVNTEAFF. For the CDR3, the DNA is TGTGCCAGTAGTCTCTCCACAGGGAGGGTGAACACTGAAGCTTTCTTT. Full variable domain (remainder filled in from reference TRBV19 and TRBJ1-1): DGGITQSPKYLFRKEGQNVTLSCEQNLNHDAMYWYRQDPGQGLRLIYYSQIVNDFQKGDIAEGYSVSREKKESFPLTVTSAQKNPTAFYLCASSLSTGRVNTEAFFGQGTRLTVV.

The J gene is TRBJ2-7, the V gene TRBV19; D possibly corresponds to TRBD2 (6 bases). Trimming removed 4 bases from V and 2 bases from J, with 21 bases in between. The CDR3 has 17 residues. Germline V gene sequence: CDR1 LNHDA, CDR2 SQIVND (reference sequence). CDR3 DNA sequence: TGTGCCAGTAGTACCCTTCGTCGAGCGGGTCTTACCTACGAGCAGTACTTC. Amino acid sequence: CASSTLRRAGLTYEQYF.

The rearrangement uses TRBV4-2 and TRBJ1-6; D gene uncertain. The V gene's germline CDR1 is LGHNA and CDR2 YNFKEQ. With 3 bases removed from V and 8 bases from J, the gap between germline ends came to 14 bases. The length of the CDR3 is 15 residues. The CDR3 loop reads CASSHLELSDSPLHF. The CDR3 coding sequence is TGTGCCAGCAGCCACTTGGAACTGAGCGATTCACCCCTCCACTTT.

This sequence joins TRBV5-1 and TRBJ2-7; 7 nucleotides agree with TRBD1. The CDR3 has 14 residues. The V gene end was trimmed by 4 bases and the J gene end by 3 bases; junction bases not matched to a gene: 7. Looked up from germline, CDR1 is SGHRS and CDR2 is YFSETQ. As DNA, the CDR3 is TGCGCCAGCAGCCCAACTGGGACAGTCTACGAGCAGTACTTC. It is translated as CASSPTGTVYEQYF.

A few counts support this clone. CDR3: CASSLLVLSGLAGLDEQFF. CDR3 DNA sequence: TGTGCCAGCAGTTTATTGGTCCTTTCCGGACTAGCGGGTCTAGATGAGCAGTTCTTC. J is TRBJ2-1 and V is TRBV28; 11 bases fit TRBD2. The CDR3 length is 19 residues. Germline-derived CDR1 and CDR2 are MDHEN and SYDVKM. Trimming took 1 base from V and 8 from J; bases not matched to a gene: 16.

The J gene is TRBJ2-7, the V gene TRBV6-6; TRBD2 might be the D (6 bases). Trimming cost V 5 bases and J 3 bases, with 17 bases left between them. Per the germline V gene, CDR1 is MNHNY and CDR2 is SVGAGI (reference sequence). The CDR3 contains 15 residues. CDR3 region: CASSNPGGTDYEQYF. In DNA, the CDR3 is TGTGCCAGCAGTAACCCCGGCGGGACTGACTACGAGCAGTACTTC.

J is TRBJ1-2 and V is TRBV30; 8 bases line up with TRBD1. The CDR3 loop spans 12 amino acids. Looked up from germline, CDR1 is GTSNPN and CDR2 is SVGIG (reference sequence). The junction had 0 bases not matched to a gene; V was cut back by 4 bases and J by 2 bases. The CDR3 DNA sequence: TGTGCCTGGAACAGGGGGAACTATGGCTACACCTTC. Amino acids: CAWNRGNYGYTF.

The chain uses TRBV27 and TRBJ2-1; 16 bases map to TRBD2. Trimming at V came to 5 bases and at J to 9 bases, leaving 7 bases not matched to a gene. This CDR3 has 16 residues. CDR1 and CDR2 from the germline V gene are MNHEY and SMNVEV (reference sequence). The CDR3 loop is CASSLGLAGGPSEQFF. The CDR3 DNA follows: TGTGCCAGCAGTCTGGGACTAGCGGGAGGGCCGTCTGAGCAGTTCTTC.

The J gene is TRBJ2-3, the V gene TRBV7-2; D may match TRBD1 or TRBD2 (5 bases each). V was clipped by 1 base and J by 9 bases, with 20 bases between them. There are 16 residues in the CDR3. Germline CDR1 SGHTA, CDR2 FQGNSA. CDR3 coding DNA: TGTGCCAGCAGCTTAGGGGTAGGGAGCGGACAAGGGACGCAGTATTTT. As protein: CASSLGVGSGQGTQYF.